This TCR beta chain was recorded in a study of shared T cell receptors in the human thymus. Data came from immunoSEQ multiplex PCR; TCRdb stores just in-frame clones and leaves some out. The sample yields approximately 760,000 clones, 70% to 90% seen once. CDR3 length: 17 amino acids. Germline-derived CDR1 and CDR2 are SGHKS and YYEKEE (reference sequence). The V gene end was trimmed by 4 bases and the J gene end by 1 base; junction bases not matched to a gene: 13. This sample was also put to use in a study of human thymus T cells. From that study: Donor material was obtained from healthy Finnish infants undergoing corrective surgery for congenital heart defects. Corrective cardiac surgery supplied the resected thymus tissue. Gene usage (both V and J) appeared biased in thymic and blood repertoires. What related research reported was that thymic repertoires overlapped highly among unrelated individuals.

Material: thymocytes. This clonotype was sampled from a girl under three years old with a congenital heart defect. This sequence joins TRBV5-5 and TRBJ1-1; 7 nucleotides agree with TRBD1. This CDR3 is CASSPKPDRAGNTEAFF. The CDR3 DNA follows: TGTGCCAGCAGCCCAAAACCCGACAGGGCGGGGAACACTGAAGCTTTCTTT.